This T cell receptor (beta chain) was recorded in a study of glioma-infiltrating T cells after dendritic cell vaccination. Assay: immunoSEQ multiplex PCR; the TCRdb copy retains only in-frame clones and omits some. The repertoire holds approximately 93,000 clones, with 85% as singletons. This clone was found once. Germline V gene sequence: CDR1 SGHAT, CDR2 FQNNGV. This CDR3 region has 15 residues. The germline V and J ends were trimmed by 2 bases and 2 bases, with 13 bases remaining between them. Time point of the sample: after dendritic cell vaccination, including at tumor progression/relapse. The sequencing used blood, collected after dendritic cell vaccination. The rearrangement uses TRBV11-2 and TRBJ2-7; D is undetermined. This clonotype was obtained from a human donor with glioblastoma. As DNA, the CDR3 is TGTGCCAGCAGCTTACTTGTTCCAGGAACCTACGAGCAGTACTTC. Residues: CASSLLVPGTYEQYF. The complete variable domain, with remaining parts taken from reference TRBV11-2 and TRBJ2-7, reads EAGVAQSPRYKIIEKRQSVAFWCNPISGHATLYWYQQILGQGPKLLIQFQNNGVVDDSQLPKDRFSAERLKGVDSTLKIQPAKLEDSAVYLCASSLLVPGTYEQYFGPGTRLTVT.